A single sample is the source of the 7 T cell receptor delta chains below, sequenced in a study of gamma-delta chains in newborns, infants, children. TCRdb fed the reads into CATT to redo clone calling. The sample lists some 3,900 delta-chain clones, approximately 4.3% occurring once. The sample comprised blood. The source is a child who was a newborn, infant or young child, either healthy, febrile or measles-vaccinated (not recorded which).

As for this clone: A much larger clone sits a single nucleotide away, making a read error possible. Other DNA sequences from this sample encode an identical CDR3 as well. The chain is built from TRDV2 and TRDJ1, with 9 bases identical to TRDD3. Germline values: CDR1 GEAIGNYY, CDR2 EKD. The CDR3 sequence is 15 residues long. Here the CDR3 DNA reads TGTGCCTGTGACAGACTGGGGGAGTACACCGATAAACTCATTTTT. As protein: CACDRLGEYTDKLIF.

This sequence joins TRDV2 and TRDJ1, with a weak D call TRDD3 (5 bases). V dropped 0 bases and J dropped 0 bases, with 10 bases sitting between them. Germline CDR1 is GEAIGNYY and CDR2 is EKD. The CDR3 sequence is 15 residues long. The CDR3 loop is CACDTLGSNTDKLIF. The CDR3 region has the DNA TGTGCCTGTGACACCTTGGGGTCGAACACCGATAAACTCATCTTT.

This clone occurred a few times. Possible read error: a much larger clone is one base away. The gene calls are TRDV2 and TRDJ3; 8 bases match TRDD3. This CDR3 region has 19 residues. The V gene's germline CDR1 is GEAIGNYY and CDR2 EKD. V shed 3 bases and J 0 bases; nucleotides not matched to a gene: 9. The CDR3 region has the DNA TGTGCCTGTGACGTACTGGGGGCTAAAAGCTCCTGGGACACCCGACAGATGTTTTTC. Encoded protein: CACDVLGAKSSWDTRQMFF.

About this clone itself: A read error is possible here, since a much larger clone lies one base away. This same CDR3 is encoded by further DNA sequences in the sample. The chain couples TRDV2 to TRDJ1, with 11 bases matching TRDD3. The CDR3 is 18 residues long. Germline assignment: CDR1 GEAIGNYY and CDR2 EKD. CDR3 DNA sequence: TGTGCCTGTGACACGGTACTGGGGGATAACAGGTACACCGATAAGCTCATCTTT. Encoded protein: CACDTVLGDNRYTDKLIF.

A remark on this clone: A much more abundant neighbour one base away suggests this may be a read error. The V call is TRDV2, the J call TRDJ1, with 10 bases identical to TRDD3. The CDR3 has 18 amino acids. Per germline, CDR1 GEAIGNYY and CDR2 EKD. CDR3 nucleotide sequence: TGTGCCTGTGACACGTTGGGGGATACTTTAGGGTACACCGATAAACCCATCTTT. Protein product: CACDTLGDTLGYTDKPIF.

As to this clone: A clone one base away is much larger, so this may be a read error. This sequence joins TRDV2 and TRDJ1; 12 nucleotides line up with TRDD3. The V gene end was trimmed by 2 bases and the J gene end by 3 bases; junction bases not matched to a gene: 12. Germline-derived CDR1 and CDR2 are GEAIGNYY and EKD. The CDR3 length is 18 residues. CDR3 in DNA: TGTGCCTGTGACATGATGGTAACTGGGGGATACTTGGCCGATAAACTCATCTTT. This translates into CACDMMVTGGYLADKLIF.

This clone showed up just a few times. This may arise from a read error, as a much more abundant clone is one base away. The V gene is TRDV2, the J gene TRDJ1; perhaps TRDD2 as D (5 bases). The germline V gene has CDR1 GEAIGNYY and CDR2 EKD. There are 18 residues in the CDR3. CDR3 protein: CACDTVAPSGFYTDKLTF. For the CDR3, the DNA is TGTGCCTGTGACACCGTGGCCCCTTCGGGGTTCTACACCGATAAACTCACCTTT.